This T cell receptor (beta chain) was identified during a study of CD8 T cells in ankylosing spondylitis. This clonotype has ten or more counts. TCRdb re-analysed the 5' RACE reads in MiXCR, keeping a single row per CDR3 protein. This table holds 200,000 to 300,000 distinct CDR3 sequences, 8% to 11% found once. Trimming took off 1 base at V and 6 bases at J, with 15 bases between the two ends. Germline V gene lookup returns CDR1 SGHRS and CDR2 YFSETQ. The CDR3 totals 15 residues. The clonotype was recovered from a male donor with ankylosing spondylitis or in good health (not recorded which). The rearrangement links TRBV5-1 to TRBJ2-3; D is ambiguous. Specimen: blood, either unsorted or a sorted T cell fraction (not recorded which). The chain's CDR3 is CASSLSGPTRDTQYF. CDR3 nucleotides: TGCGCCAGCAGCTTGTCCGGACCTACCCGGGATACGCAGTATTTT.